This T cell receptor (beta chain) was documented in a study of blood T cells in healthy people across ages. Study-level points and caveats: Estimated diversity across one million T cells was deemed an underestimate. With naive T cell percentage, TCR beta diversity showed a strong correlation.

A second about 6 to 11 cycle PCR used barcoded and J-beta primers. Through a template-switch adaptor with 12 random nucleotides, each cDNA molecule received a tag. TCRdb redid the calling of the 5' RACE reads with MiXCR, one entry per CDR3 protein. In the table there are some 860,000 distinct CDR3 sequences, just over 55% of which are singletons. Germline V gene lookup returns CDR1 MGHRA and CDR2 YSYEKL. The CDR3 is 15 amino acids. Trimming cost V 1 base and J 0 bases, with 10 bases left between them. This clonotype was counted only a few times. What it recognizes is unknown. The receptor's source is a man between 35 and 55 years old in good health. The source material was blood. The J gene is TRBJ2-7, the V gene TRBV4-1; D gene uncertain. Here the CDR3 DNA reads TGCGCCAGCAGCCAAGGGGTAGGGTCCTCCTACGAGCAGTACTTC. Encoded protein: CASSQGVGSSYEQYF.